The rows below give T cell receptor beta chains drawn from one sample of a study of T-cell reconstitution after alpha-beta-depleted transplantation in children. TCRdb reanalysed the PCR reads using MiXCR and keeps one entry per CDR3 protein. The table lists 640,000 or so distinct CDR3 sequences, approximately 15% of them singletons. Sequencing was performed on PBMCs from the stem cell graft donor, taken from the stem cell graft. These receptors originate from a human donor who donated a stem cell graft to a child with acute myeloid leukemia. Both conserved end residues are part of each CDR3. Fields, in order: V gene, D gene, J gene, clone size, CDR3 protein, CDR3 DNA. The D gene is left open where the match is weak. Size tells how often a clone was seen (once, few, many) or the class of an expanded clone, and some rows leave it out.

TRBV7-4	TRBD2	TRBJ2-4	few	CASSLGLARGSRDIQYF	TGTGCCAGCAGCTTAGGACTAGCGAGGGGGTCGAGGGACATTCAGTACTTC
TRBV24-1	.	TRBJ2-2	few	CATSDPLFAGTNTGELFF	TGTGCCACCAGTGATCCCCTTTTCGCGGGGACGAACACCGGGGAGCTGTTTTTT
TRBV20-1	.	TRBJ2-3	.	CSARDRRGDTQYF	TGCAGTGCTAGAGATCGACGGGGAGATACGCAGTATTTT
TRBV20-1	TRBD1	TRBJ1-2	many	CSAITGAGYGYTF	TGCAGTGCTATTACAGGGGCCGGTTATGGCTACACCTTC
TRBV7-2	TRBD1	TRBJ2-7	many	CASSLDFNRGSSEQYF	TGTGCCAGCAGCTTAGACTTCAACAGGGGGAGCTCGGAGCAGTACTTC
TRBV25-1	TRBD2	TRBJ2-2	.	CASRGTSAGGELFF	TGTGCCAGCAGGGGGACTAGCGCTGGCGGGGAGCTGTTTTTT
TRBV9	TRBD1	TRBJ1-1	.	CASSDTQGARAFF	TGTGCCAGCAGCGATACCCAGGGGGCGCGAGCTTTCTTT
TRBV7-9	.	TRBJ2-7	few	CASSPYRDTREQYF	TGTGCCAGCAGCCCATACAGGGATACCAGGGAGCAGTACTTC
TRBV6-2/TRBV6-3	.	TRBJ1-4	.	CASSYSAPSPGSTNEKLFF	TGTGCCAGCAGTTACTCGGCTCCCTCTCCGGGTTCAACTAATGAAAAACTGTTTTTT
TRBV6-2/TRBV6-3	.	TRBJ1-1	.	CASSYARTEAFF	TGTGCCAGCAGTTACGCTCGGACTGAAGCTTTCTTT
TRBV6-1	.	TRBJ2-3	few	CASSKRAGAVADTQYF	TGTGCCAGCAGTAAGCGGGCAGGGGCTGTGGCAGATACGCAGTATTTT
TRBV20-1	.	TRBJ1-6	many	CSARDRADSPLHF	TGCAGTGCTAGAGACAGAGCTGATTCACCCCTCCACTTT
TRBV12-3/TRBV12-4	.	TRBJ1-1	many	CASSLPRDSGTEAFF	TGTGCCAGCAGTTTACCTCGGGATTCGGGAACTGAAGCTTTCTTT
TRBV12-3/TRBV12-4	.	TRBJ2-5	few	CASTPGRPQETQYF	TGTGCCAGCACCCCGGGACGGCCACAAGAGACCCAGTACTTC
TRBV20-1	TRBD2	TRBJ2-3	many	CSASGGFEDTQYF	TGCAGTGCTAGCGGGGGGTTTGAGGATACGCAGTATTTT
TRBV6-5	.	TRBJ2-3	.	CASSYLRASTDTQYF	TGTGCCAGCAGTTACTTGCGGGCGAGCACAGATACGCAGTATTTT